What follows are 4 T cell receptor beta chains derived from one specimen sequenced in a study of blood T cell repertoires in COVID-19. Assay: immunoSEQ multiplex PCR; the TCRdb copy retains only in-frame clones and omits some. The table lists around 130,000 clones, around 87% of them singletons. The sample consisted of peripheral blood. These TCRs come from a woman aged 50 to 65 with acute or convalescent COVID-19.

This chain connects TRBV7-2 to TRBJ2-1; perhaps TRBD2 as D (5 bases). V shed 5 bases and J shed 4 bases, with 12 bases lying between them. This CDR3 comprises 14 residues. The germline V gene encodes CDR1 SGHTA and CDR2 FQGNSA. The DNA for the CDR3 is TGTGCCAGCAGCCCTCGACTAACTTACAATGAGCAGTTCTTC. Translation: CASSPRLTYNEQFF.

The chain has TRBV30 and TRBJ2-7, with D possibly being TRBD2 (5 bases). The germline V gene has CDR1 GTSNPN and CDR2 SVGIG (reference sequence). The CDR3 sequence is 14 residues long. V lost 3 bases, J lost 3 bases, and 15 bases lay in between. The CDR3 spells CAWSRSGTFYEQYF. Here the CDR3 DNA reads TGTGCCTGGAGCCGGTCGGGAACGTTCTACGAGCAGTACTTC.

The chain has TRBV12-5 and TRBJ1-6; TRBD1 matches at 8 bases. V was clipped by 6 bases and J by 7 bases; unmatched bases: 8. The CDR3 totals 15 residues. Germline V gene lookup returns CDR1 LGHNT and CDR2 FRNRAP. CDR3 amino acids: CASGPGTGGNSPLHF. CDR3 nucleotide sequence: TGTGCTAGTGGGCCAGGGACAGGAGGGAATTCACCCCTCCACTTT. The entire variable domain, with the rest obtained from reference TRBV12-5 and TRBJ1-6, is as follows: DARVTQTPRHKVTEMGQEVTMRCQPILGHNTVFWYRQTMMQGLELLAYFRNRAPLDDSGMPKDRFSAEMPDATLATLKIQPSEPRDSAVYFCASGPGTGGNSPLHFGNGTRLTVT.

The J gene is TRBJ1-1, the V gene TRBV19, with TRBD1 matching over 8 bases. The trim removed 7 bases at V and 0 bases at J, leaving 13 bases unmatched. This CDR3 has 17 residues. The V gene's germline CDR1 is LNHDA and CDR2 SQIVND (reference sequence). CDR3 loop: CASTPGQGASLNTEAFF. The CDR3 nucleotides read TGTGCCAGTACCCCCGGGCAGGGGGCTTCCTTGAACACTGAAGCTTTCTTT. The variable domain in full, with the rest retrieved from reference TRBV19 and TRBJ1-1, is DGGITQSPKYLFRKEGQNVTLSCEQNLNHDAMYWYRQDPGQGLRLIYYSQIVNDFQKGDIAEGYSVSREKKESFPLTVTSAQKNPTAFYLCASTPGQGASLNTEAFFGQGTRLTVV.